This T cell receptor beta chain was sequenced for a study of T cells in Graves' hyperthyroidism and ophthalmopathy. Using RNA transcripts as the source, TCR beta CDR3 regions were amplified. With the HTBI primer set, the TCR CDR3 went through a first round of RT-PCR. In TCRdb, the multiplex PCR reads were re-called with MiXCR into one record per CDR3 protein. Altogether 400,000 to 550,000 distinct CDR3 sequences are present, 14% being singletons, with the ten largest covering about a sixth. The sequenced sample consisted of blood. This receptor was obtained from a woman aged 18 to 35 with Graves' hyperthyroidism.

Written as DNA, the CDR3 is TGTGCCAGCAGCTTACGGGGACTAGCCCAAGAGACCCAGTACTTC. It encodes CASSLRGLAQETQYF. The chain joins TRBV13 to TRBJ2-5; 9 bases line up with TRBD2. The CDR3 sequence is 15 residues long. Per germline, CDR1 PRHDT and CDR2 FYEKMQ (reference sequence). J was trimmed by 1 base and V by 2 bases; bases with no gene match: 2.